The 14 T cell receptor beta chains given below trace back to one sample, sequenced in a study of identifying expanded T cells in peripheral blood. Sequencing used immunoSEQ multiplex PCR; TCRdb keeps in-frame clones, though not all of them. The sample includes approximately 80,000 clones, about four fifths of them seen just once. The sample was blood. The receptors shown here come from a person between 18 and 75 years old in good health.

The chain couples TRBV19 to TRBJ2-5, with D unresolved. The CDR3 runs to 14 residues. With 4 bases removed from V and 5 bases from J, the gap between germline ends came to 14 bases. Looked up from germline, CDR1 is LNHDA and CDR2 is SQIVND (reference sequence). CDR3 nucleotide sequence: TGTGCCAGTAGTAACTCTAAAGGGCTCGAGACCCAGTACTTC. Translating gives CASSNSKGLETQYF.

A single count supports this clone. The chain has TRBV2 and TRBJ2-1; D remains unclear. V shed 3 bases and J shed 6 bases, with 12 bases lying between them. The germline V gene encodes CDR1 SNHLY and CDR2 FYNNEI. The CDR3 runs 14 residues. The CDR3 DNA reads TGTGCCAGCAGTGAGTTGGCGGAGCCCAATGAGCAGTTCTTC. It specifies CASSELAEPNEQFF.

This clone was seen once. The chain uses TRBV27 and TRBJ1-2; D is unresolved. The CDR3 loop spans 13 amino acids. Trimming shortened V by 5 bases and J by 6 bases, and 13 bases separated the two germline ends. In germline, CDR1 is MNHEY, CDR2 SMNVEV (reference sequence). The CDR3: CASSPWGRDGYTF. The CDR3 region has the DNA TGTGCCAGCAGTCCATGGGGTCGGGATGGCTACACCTTC.

The chain links TRBV19 to TRBJ1-4, with no clear D. CDR1 LNHDA and CDR2 SQIVND come from the germline V gene (reference sequence). Trimming left V 3 bases short and J 7 bases short, with 9 bases between. This CDR3 region has 13 residues. CDR3 in DNA: TGTGCCAGTAGTATGACGGCGTCTGAAAAACTGTTTTTT. Protein: CASSMTASEKLFF.

For the CDR3, the DNA is TGTGCCAGCAGCTTAGCCACAGGGGGCTCTGGAAACACCATATATTTT. Amino acid sequence: CASSLATGGSGNTIYF. V is TRBV7-9 and J is TRBJ1-3; 8 bases line up with TRBD1. The CDR3 loop spans 16 amino acids. Unmatched junction bases numbered 1, after V lost 0 bases and J lost 0 bases. Germline V lookup: CDR1 SEHNR, CDR2 FQNEAQ (reference sequence).

V usage is TRBV28 and J usage is TRBJ1-4; D uncertain. The CDR3 has 15 amino acids. CDR1 is MDHEN and CDR2 is SYDVKM in the germline V gene. The V gene lost 4 bases and the J gene lost 8 bases, with 17 bases spanning the gap. CDR3 nucleotides: TGTGCCAGCAGTTCCCCGACCGTGGTGTGGGAAAAACTGTTTTTT. This sequence encodes CASSSPTVVWEKLFF. Full variable domain (outside the CDR3, taken from reference TRBV28 and TRBJ1-4): DVKVTQSSRYLVKRTGEKVFLECVQDMDHENMFWYRQDPGLGLRLIYFSYDVKMKEKGDIPEGYSVSREKKERFSLILESASTNQTSMYLCASSSPTVVWEKLFFGSGTQLSVL.

The chain combines TRBV6-5 with TRBJ1-4, with D maybe TRBD1 (6 bases). CDR1 is MNHEY, CDR2 SVGAGI, per germline. This CDR3 has 13 residues. The V and J ends lost 7 bases and 0 bases respectively, with 6 bases between them. The CDR3 loop is CASKGATNEKLFF. CDR3 DNA: TGTGCCAGCAAGGGGGCAACTAATGAAAAACTGTTTTTT.

This clone has a handful of counts. The genes are TRBV6-5 and TRBJ1-1; unclear D gene. V shed 0 bases and J shed 6 bases, with 8 bases lying between them. Germline V lookup: CDR1 MNHEY, CDR2 SVGAGI. The CDR3 extends over 13 amino acids. CDR3 nucleotide sequence: TGTGCCAGCAGTTACTCGAATCCTCCTGAAGCTTTCTTT. Translating it yields CASSYSNPPEAFF.

The V call is TRBV28, the J call TRBJ2-7, with D perhaps being TRBD1 or TRBD2 (5 bases each). CDR1 and CDR2 from the germline V gene are MDHEN and SYDVKM. The CDR3 has 11 residues. The ends were cut back, 3 bases at V and 7 bases at J, with 7 bases in the middle. This chain's CDR3 is CASSLRGEQYF. CDR3 nucleotides: TGTGCCAGCAGTTTGAGGGGTGAGCAGTACTTC. The complete variable domain, with remaining parts taken from reference TRBV28 and TRBJ2-7, reads DVKVTQSSRYLVKRTGEKVFLECVQDMDHENMFWYRQDPGLGLRLIYFSYDVKMKEKGDIPEGYSVSREKKERFSLILESASTNQTSMYLCASSLRGEQYFGPGTRLTVT.

Of note for this clone: Other DNA sequences in this sample translate to the same CDR3. This chain joins TRBV18 and TRBJ2-1; D may match TRBD1 or TRBD2 (5 bases each). The CDR3 sequence is 15 residues long. Trimming cost V 2 bases and J 6 bases, with 14 bases left between them. Germline V lookup: CDR1 KGHSH, CDR2 LQKENI. The CDR3 protein is CASSPGQGRGNEQFF. CDR3 nucleotide sequence: TGTGCCAGCTCACCAGGACAAGGGAGAGGCAATGAGCAGTTCTTC.

The chain carries TRBV27 and TRBJ2-7, with TRBD1 matching over 7 bases. Trimming took 6 bases from V and 6 from J; bases not matched to a gene: 14. The CDR3 loop spans 15 amino acids. The germline CDR1 and CDR2 sequences are MNHEY and SMNVEV (reference sequence). The CDR3 protein is CASSQEGGRSGEQYF. As DNA, the CDR3 is TGTGCCAGCAGCCAGGAAGGGGGCAGGTCTGGCGAGCAGTACTTC.

The chain joins TRBV28 to TRBJ2-7, with 9 bases identical to TRBD1. After removal of 6 bases from V and 7 bases from J, the junction contained 16 bases not matched to a gene. The CDR3 consists of 16 residues. CDR1 and CDR2 (germline): MDHEN, SYDVKM. The CDR3 coding sequence is TGTGCCAGCAGGCCCACAGGGGGCGGACTGAGTGGGGAGCAGTACTTC. Amino acid sequence: CASRPTGGGLSGEQYF.

The rearrangement uses TRBV28 and TRBJ2-7, with D uncertain. The length of the CDR3 is 12 residues. The V end was cut by 5 bases, the J end by 3 bases, with 8 bases between. CDR1 is MDHEN and CDR2 is SYDVKM in the germline V gene. The DNA of the CDR3 is TGTGCCAGCAGTACCAGGTTCTACGAGCAGTACTTC. Its translation is CASSTRFYEQYF.

Only a few counts were recorded for this clone. The junction departs from germline at one end; a sequencing error may be responsible. The chain employs TRBV7-7 and TRBJ2-3; D is perhaps TRBD2 (5 bases). The CDR3 has 15 amino acids. Germline values: CDR1 SSHAT, CDR2 FNYEAQ (reference sequence). This CDR3 reads CASSLGSGPTDTQYF. The CDR3 DNA reads TGTGCTAGCAGCTTAGGAAGCGGACCTACAGATACGCAGTATTTT. Full variable domain (missing parts from reference TRBV7-7 and TRBJ2-3): GAGVSQSPRYKVTKRGQDVTLRCDPISSHATLYWYQQALGQGPEFLTYFNYEAQPDKSGLPSDRFSAERPEGSISTLTIQRTEQRDSAMYRCASSLGSGPTDTQYFGPGTRLTVL.